This T cell receptor (beta chain) appears in the sequencing data of a study of blood T cell repertoires in COVID-19. On the study more broadly: There were acute and convalescent COVID-19 samples, and they came from the United States, Italy and Spain. Sample material is recorded as cDNA or gDNA derived from T cells, B-cell-depleted T cells, or PBMCs.

Seattle participants joined during active infection and were tracked over time. Some clones are missing from TCRdb's copy, which holds only in-frame ones; the method was immunoSEQ multiplex PCR. The sample lists 130,000 or so clones; roughly 91% were seen once. The J segment lost 9 bases and the V segment lost 0 bases, leaving 9 bases of the junction unmatched. Germline V gives CDR1 SGHNT, CDR2 YYREEE (reference sequence). This CDR3 contains 16 residues. The J gene is TRBJ2-1, the V gene TRBV5-4; TRBD2 agrees at 10 bases. The sample was peripheral blood. This TCR was recovered from a man aged 60-69 years with COVID-19, enrolled during active disease. CDR3 bases: TGTGCCAGCAGCTTGGGGTCTAGCGGGGGCTTAAGTGAGCAGTTCTTC. This gives the protein CASSLGSSGGLSEQFF.